Below are 8 T cell receptor beta chains sequenced from a single sample in a study of blood T cells in healthy people across ages. Next came a second PCR, run for about 7 to 12 cycles, which used a sample-barcoded 5' primer along with a J-beta primer mix. MiXCR was run by TCRdb on the 5' RACE reads, yielding one entry per CDR3 protein. Of hundreds of thousands of distinct CDR3 sequences listed, around three fifths were seen once; the top ten hold 30% to 45%. Sequenced input: blood. These receptors came from a man in his 60s in good health.

The chain recombines TRBV20-1 with TRBJ2-7; 8 bases are shared with TRBD1. Germline loops: CDR1 DFQATT, CDR2 SNEGSKA (reference sequence). The ends lost 5 bases at V and 3 bases at J; junction bases unmatched: 9. The CDR3 is 14 amino acids. CDR3: CSARRTGNNYEQYF. The DNA for the CDR3 is TGCAGTGCTCGTAGGACAGGGAATAACTACGAGCAGTACTTC.

This chain links TRBV29-1 with TRBJ2-5; D not certain. The V end lost 1 base, the J end lost 7 bases, and 13 bases lay between the germline ends. Per germline, CDR1 SQVTM and CDR2 ANQGSEA. The CDR3 sequence is 13 residues long. DNA of the CDR3: TGCAGCGTTGAAGGCTTCGGATTTGGGACCCAGTACTTC. Its protein product is CSVEGFGFGTQYF.

This clonotype was found a few times. The chain combines TRBV2 with TRBJ2-4; the match to TRBD1 covers 12 bases. The CDR3 contains 15 residues. Germline CDR1 and CDR2: SNHLY and FYNNEI. The V gene end was trimmed by 1 base and the J gene end by 8 bases; junction bases not matched to a gene: 3. This CDR3 is CASSEEGQGADIQYF. CDR3 nucleotides: TGTGCCAGCAGTGAAGAGGGACAGGGGGCAGACATTCAGTACTTC.

The chain combines TRBV5-1 with TRBJ2-1, with TRBD2 matching over 11 bases. The CDR3 totals 16 residues. Germline-derived CDR1 and CDR2 are SGHRS and YFSETQ. The V segment lost 3 bases and the J segment 4 bases; nucleotides outside the gene matches: 6. The DNA of the CDR3 is TGCGCCAGCAGCTCATCTAGCGGGGGGTTATACAATGAGCAGTTCTTC. Protein sequence: CASSSSSGGLYNEQFF.

This clonotype was found a few times. The chain is built from TRBV14 and TRBJ2-5; 7 bases map to TRBD1. The CDR3 covers 15 residues. Losses at the gene ends were 6 bases for V and 4 bases for J; bases not matched to a gene: 11. The V gene's germline CDR1 is SGHDN and CDR2 FVKESK. The CDR3 sequence: CASRSTGAPSETQYF. The CDR3 DNA reads TGTGCCAGCAGATCAACAGGGGCCCCCTCAGAGACCCAGTACTTC.

The gene calls are TRBV7-2 and TRBJ2-5; 12 nucleotides match TRBD1. Germline V gene sequence: CDR1 SGHTA, CDR2 FQGNSA. The CDR3 length is 15 residues. V was pared by 3 bases and J by 5 bases, with 4 bases of the junction left unmatched. CDR3 loop: CASSFPGTGGETQYF. CDR3 bases: TGTGCCAGCAGCTTCCCCGGGACAGGGGGCGAGACCCAGTACTTC.

The chain combines TRBV7-3 with TRBJ2-6; TRBD1 or TRBD2 may be the D gene (5 bases each). This CDR3 spans 18 amino acids. Between the trimmed V and J ends, which lost 4 bases and 0 bases, there was a span of 16 bases. Germline-derived CDR1 and CDR2 are SGHTA and FQGTGA. In DNA form, the CDR3 reads TGTGCCAGCAGCTCACCCCGGGACGGAGGCTCTGGGGCCAACGTCCTGACTTTC. Its protein is CASSSPRDGGSGANVLTF.

The chain uses TRBV29-1 and TRBJ2-7; 10 nucleotides align to TRBD2. The DNA end is more similar to TRBJ2-5, so the J call may be wrong. CDR1 and CDR2 (germline): SQVTM, ANQGSEA. The CDR3 consists of 14 residues. The CDR3: CSVDLAGGPETQYF. In DNA, the CDR3 is TGCAGCGTTGATTTAGCGGGGGGCCCAGAGACCCAGTACTTC.